The 7 T cell receptor beta chains presented below share a single source sample, sequenced in a study of tumor-infiltrating lymphocytes in primary liver carcinoma. Extraction also yielded germline DNA, while blood RNA was obtained from unsorted whole blood. A primer in the constant region served to generate TCR beta cDNA from around 500 ng of total RNA. Sequencing libraries for TCR beta derived from three nested multiplex PCR rounds that used slightly modified ARM-PCR. The first two PCR rounds used TRBV1-TRBV30 forward primers with a C-beta reverse primer, around 10 cycles each. One entry per CDR3 protein results from TCRdb running MiXCR on the multiplex PCR reads. The table shows 330,000 or so distinct CDR3 sequences, with 65% occurring only once. The sample consisted of peripheral blood. The receptors originated from a man aged 40-49 years with primary liver carcinoma and hepatitis B virus infection.

This clonotype was recorded once. The chain links TRBV25-1 to TRBJ2-5, with TRBD1 identical over 9 bases. The CDR3 is 14 amino acids. J was trimmed by 5 bases and V by 4 bases; bases with no gene match: 5. CDR1 is MGHDK, CDR2 SYGVNS, per germline. The CDR3 DNA reads as TGTGCCAGCAGTGTACAGGGGGCTGGGGAGACCCAGTACTTC. Translation: CASSVQGAGETQYF.

The chain recombines TRBV5-5 with TRBJ2-7; 9 nucleotides match TRBD2. J gave up 2 bases and V 2 bases, and 5 bases lay outside the gene matches. Per the germline V gene, CDR1 is SGHKS and CDR2 is YYEKEE (reference sequence). The CDR3 is 15 amino acids. This chain's CDR3 is CASSFFAGGPYEQYF. The DNA for the CDR3 is TGTGCCAGCAGCTTTTTTGCGGGAGGGCCCTACGAGCAGTACTTC.

J is TRBJ2-1 and V is TRBV10-3, with D perhaps being TRBD1 or TRBD2 (7 bases each). V was pared by 7 bases and J by 4 bases, with 14 bases between. The CDR3 is 14 amino acids. Looked up from germline, CDR1 is ENHRY and CDR2 is SYGVKD. CDR3 in amino acids: CAINAGDRYNEQFF. In nucleotides, the CDR3 is TGTGCCATCAATGCGGGGGACAGATACAATGAGCAGTTCTTC.

A few counts support this clonotype. This chain joins TRBV7-9 and TRBJ2-7; TRBD1 might be the D (5 bases). Germline-derived CDR1 and CDR2 are SEHNR and FQNEAQ (reference sequence). Between the trimmed V and J ends, which lost 1 base and 6 bases, there was a span of 13 bases. The CDR3 totals 14 residues. CDR3 DNA sequence: TGTGCCAGCAGCTTAGAAGGCAGGGCCTCCGAGCAGTACTTC. It yields the protein CASSLEGRASEQYF.

Only one count was recorded for this clonotype. The chain has TRBV5-5 and TRBJ2-7, with 7 bases fitting TRBD2. After removal of 4 bases from V and 4 bases from J, the junction contained 8 bases not matched to a gene. Germline V CDR1 and CDR2: SGHKS, YYEKEE (reference sequence). The CDR3 runs to 14 residues. CDR3 nucleotide sequence: TGTGCCAGCAGCCTAGCGGTACCGACATACGAGCAGTACTTC. Residues: CASSLAVPTYEQYF. The full variable domain, completed using reference TRBV5-5 and TRBJ2-7, is DAGVTQSPTHLIKTRGQQVTLRCSPISGHKSVSWYQQVLGQGPQFIFQYYEKEERGRGNFPDRFSARQFPNYSSELNVNALLLGDSALYLCASSLAVPTYEQYFGPGTRLTVT.

With regard to this clonotype: Lacking the conserved final phenylalanine or tryptophan, this CDR3 likely reflects a read error. The rearrangement uses TRBV28 and TRBJ1-1; 10 bases match TRBD1. Germline assignment: CDR1 MDHEN and CDR2 SYDVKM. With V trimmed by 5 bases and J by 0 bases, 6 bases remained unmatched. CDR3 length: 16 amino acids. CDR3 in amino acids: CASSDRGLRLNTEAFI. In nucleotides, the CDR3 is TGTGCCAGCAGTGACAGGGGGCTGAGGTTGAACACTGAAGCTTTCATT.

Concerning this clonotype: The conserved closing phenylalanine or tryptophan is absent in this CDR3, likely reflecting a read error. The genes are TRBV14 and TRBJ1-1; D may be TRBD1 (6 bases). From germline, CDR1 is SGHDN and CDR2 FVKESK. V was pared by 5 bases and J by 5 bases, with 21 bases between. The CDR3 sequence is 16 residues long. DNA for the CDR3: TGTGCCAGCAGCAAAACAACAGGGTCCTATCCTACTGAAGCTTTCTTA. Amino acid sequence: CASSKTTGSYPTEAFL.